This TCR beta chain is from a study of graft-versus-host responses after intestinal transplantation. Trimming removed 6 bases at V and 5 bases at J, with 17 bases between. CDR1 KGHSH and CDR2 LQKENI come from the germline V gene. CDR3 length equals 15 residues. General study findings and limits: Some GvH clones appeared in ileal mucosa or blood before recipient bone marrow.

Produced via immunoSEQ multiplex PCR; TCRdb's table is partial and in-frame only. This sample has about 20,000 clones; about half occur once, and the top ten carry 0.88%. The receptor comes from a human patient who received an intestinal transplant. The specimen was alloreactive CD4+ T cells from a mixed lymphocyte reaction culture, collected before intestinal transplant. Subset reported: CFSE-low proliferating T cells sorted from approximately six-day pre-transplant mixed lymphocyte reaction (GvH or HvG direction). The J gene is TRBJ1-5, the V gene TRBV18; maybe TRBD1 (6 bases). This chain's CDR3 is CASSALAGVHQPQHF. The CDR3 DNA follows: TGTGCCAGCTCTGCGCTCGCAGGGGTTCATCAGCCCCAGCATTTT.